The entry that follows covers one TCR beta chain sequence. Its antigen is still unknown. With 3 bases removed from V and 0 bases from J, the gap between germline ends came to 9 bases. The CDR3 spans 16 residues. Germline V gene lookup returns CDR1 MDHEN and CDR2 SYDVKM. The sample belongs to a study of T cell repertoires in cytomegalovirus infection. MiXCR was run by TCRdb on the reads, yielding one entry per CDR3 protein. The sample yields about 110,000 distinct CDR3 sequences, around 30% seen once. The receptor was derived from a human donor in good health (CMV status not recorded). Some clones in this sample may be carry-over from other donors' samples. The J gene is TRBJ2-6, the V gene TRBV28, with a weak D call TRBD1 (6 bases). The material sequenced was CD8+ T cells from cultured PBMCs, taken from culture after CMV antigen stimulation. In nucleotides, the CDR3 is TGTGCCAGCAGTTTTGGCAGGGGCTCTGGGGCCAACGTCCTGACTTTC. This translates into CASSFGRGSGANVLTF.